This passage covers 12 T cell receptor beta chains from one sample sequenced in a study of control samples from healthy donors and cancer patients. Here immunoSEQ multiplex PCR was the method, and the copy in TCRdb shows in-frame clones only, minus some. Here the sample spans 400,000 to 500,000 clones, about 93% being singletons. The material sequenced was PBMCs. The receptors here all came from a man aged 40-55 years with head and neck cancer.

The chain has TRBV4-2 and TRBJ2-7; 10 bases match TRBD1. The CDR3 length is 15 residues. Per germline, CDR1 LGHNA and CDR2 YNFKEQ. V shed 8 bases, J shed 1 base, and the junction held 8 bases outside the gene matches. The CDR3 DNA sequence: TGTGCCAGCTCTTTCAGGGACAGGGGATCCTACGAGCAGTACTTC. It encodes CASSFRDRGSYEQYF.

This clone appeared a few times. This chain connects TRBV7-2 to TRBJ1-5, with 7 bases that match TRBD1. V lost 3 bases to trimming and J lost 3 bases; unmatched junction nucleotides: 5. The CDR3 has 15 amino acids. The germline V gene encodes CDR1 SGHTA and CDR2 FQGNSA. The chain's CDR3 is CASSFNRGANQPQHF. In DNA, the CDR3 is TGTGCCAGCAGCTTCAACAGGGGCGCCAATCAGCCCCAGCATTTT. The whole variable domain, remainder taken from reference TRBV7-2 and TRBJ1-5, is GAGVSQSPSNKVTEKGKDVELRCDPISGHTALYWYRQSLGQGLEFLIYFQGNSAPDKSGLPSDRFSAERTGGSVSTLTIQRTQQEDSAVYLCASSFNRGANQPQHFGDGTRLSIL.

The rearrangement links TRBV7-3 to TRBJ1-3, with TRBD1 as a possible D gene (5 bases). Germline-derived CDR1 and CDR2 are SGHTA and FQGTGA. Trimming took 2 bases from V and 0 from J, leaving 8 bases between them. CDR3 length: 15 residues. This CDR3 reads CASSLGTSSGNTIYF. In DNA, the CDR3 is TGTGCCAGCAGCTTAGGGACTTCCTCTGGAAACACCATATATTTT.

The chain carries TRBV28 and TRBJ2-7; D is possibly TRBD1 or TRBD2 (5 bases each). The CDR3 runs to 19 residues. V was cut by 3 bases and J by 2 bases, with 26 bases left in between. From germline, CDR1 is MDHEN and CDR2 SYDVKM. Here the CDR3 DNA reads TGTGCCAGCAGTTTCTACAGGCCCGGTCGGGGTCGCACCACCTACGAGCAGTACTTC. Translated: CASSFYRPGRGRTTYEQYF.

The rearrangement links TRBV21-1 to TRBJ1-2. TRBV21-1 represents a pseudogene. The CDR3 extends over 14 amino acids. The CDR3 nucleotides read TGTGCCAGCAGCCGGAGTCGGGGGGCACTAGGCTACACCTTC. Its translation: CASSRSRGALGYTF.

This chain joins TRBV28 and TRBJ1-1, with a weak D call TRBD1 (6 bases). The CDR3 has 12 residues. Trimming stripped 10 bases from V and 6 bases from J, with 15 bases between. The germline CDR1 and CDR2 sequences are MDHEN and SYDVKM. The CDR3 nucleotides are TGTGCCACTAAGGGGGTGGTCTCTGAAGCTTTCTTT. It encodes CATKGVVSEAFF.

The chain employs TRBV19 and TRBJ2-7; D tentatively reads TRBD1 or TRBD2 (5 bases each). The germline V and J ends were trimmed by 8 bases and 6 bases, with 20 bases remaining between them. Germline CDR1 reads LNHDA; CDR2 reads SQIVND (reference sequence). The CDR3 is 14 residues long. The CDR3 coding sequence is TGTGCCAGTGGCCCGGGACGCAGGTCGGGCGAGCAGTACTTC. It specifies CASGPGRRSGEQYF. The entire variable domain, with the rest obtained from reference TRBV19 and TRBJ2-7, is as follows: DGGITQSPKYLFRKEGQNVTLSCEQNLNHDAMYWYRQDPGQGLRLIYYSQIVNDFQKGDIAEGYSVSREKKESFPLTVTSAQKNPTAFYLCASGPGRRSGEQYFGPGTRLTVT.

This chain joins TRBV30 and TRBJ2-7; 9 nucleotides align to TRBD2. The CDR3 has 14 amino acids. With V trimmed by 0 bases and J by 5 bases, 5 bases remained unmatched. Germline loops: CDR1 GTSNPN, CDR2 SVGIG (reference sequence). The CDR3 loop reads CAWSVPLAGHEQYF. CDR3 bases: TGTGCCTGGAGTGTACCCCTAGCGGGACACGAGCAGTACTTC.

For the CDR3, the DNA is TGTGCCAGCAGTGACGAGACCCACAATGAGCAGTTCTTC. This codes for CASSDETHNEQFF. The chain uses TRBV6-4 and TRBJ2-1; D is undetermined. There are 13 residues in the CDR3. V lost 2 bases, J lost 5 bases, and 7 bases lay in between. Germline CDR1 MRHNA, CDR2 SNTAGT.

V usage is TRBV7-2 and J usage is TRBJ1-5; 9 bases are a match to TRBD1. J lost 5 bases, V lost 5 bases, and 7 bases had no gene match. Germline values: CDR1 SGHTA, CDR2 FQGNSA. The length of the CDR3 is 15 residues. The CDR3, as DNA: TGTGCCAGCAGCACACCGGGACAGGGTGATCAGCCCCAGCATTTT. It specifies CASSTPGQGDQPQHF. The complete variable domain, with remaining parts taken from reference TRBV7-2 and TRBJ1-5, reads GAGVSQSPSNKVTEKGKDVELRCDPISGHTALYWYRQSLGQGLEFLIYFQGNSAPDKSGLPSDRFSAERTGGSVSTLTIQRTQQEDSAVYLCASSTPGQGDQPQHFGDGTRLSIL.

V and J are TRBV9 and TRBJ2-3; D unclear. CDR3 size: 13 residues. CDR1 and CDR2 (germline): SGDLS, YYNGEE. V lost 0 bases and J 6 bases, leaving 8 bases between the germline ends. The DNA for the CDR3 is TGTGCCAGCAGCGTAGCTGTAAGGGATACGCAGTATTTT. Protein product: CASSVAVRDTQYF.

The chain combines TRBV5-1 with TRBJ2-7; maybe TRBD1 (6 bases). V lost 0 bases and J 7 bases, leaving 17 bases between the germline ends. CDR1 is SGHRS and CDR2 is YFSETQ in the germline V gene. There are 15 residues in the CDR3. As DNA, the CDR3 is TGCGCCAGCAGCTTGGGTGCGGGCAGGGGTGGAGAGCAGTACTTC. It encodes CASSLGAGRGGEQYF. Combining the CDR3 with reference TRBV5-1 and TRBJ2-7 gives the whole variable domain KAGVTQTPRYLIKTRGQQVTLSCSPISGHRSVSWYQQTPGQGLQFLFEYFSETQRNKGNFPGRFSGRQFSNSRSEMNVSTLELGDSALYLCASSLGAGRGGEQYFGPGTRLTVT.